The 9 T cell receptor beta chains reported below all come from one sample, sequenced in a study of blood T cell repertoires in COVID-19. Sequencing used immunoSEQ multiplex PCR; TCRdb keeps in-frame clones, though not all of them. The sample consists of about 150,000 clones, under 90% of them appearing once. What was sequenced was peripheral blood. Receptors were obtained from a woman of 80 years or more with active or convalescent COVID-19.

As regards this clone: Distinct nucleotide sequences in the sample also encode this CDR3. The CDR3 bases are TGTGCCAGCTCACCACAGGGGTTGTATGGCTACACCTTC. Its protein product is CASSPQGLYGYTF. The chain joins TRBV18 to TRBJ1-2; possibly TRBD1 for D (5 bases). Per germline, CDR1 KGHSH and CDR2 LQKENI. V gave up 1 base and J gave up 5 bases, with 8 bases separating them. The CDR3 has 13 amino acids.

This chain connects TRBV18 to TRBJ2-5, with TRBD1 identical over 10 bases. This CDR3 is 16 amino acids long. J was trimmed by 5 bases and V by 3 bases; bases with no gene match: 9. Germline CDR1 reads KGHSH; CDR2 reads LQKENI. The CDR3 DNA reads TGTGCCAGCTCACCCCCGACAGGGGGCGCGACCGAGACCCAGTACTTC. This encodes CASSPPTGGATETQYF.

The chain combines TRBV18 with TRBJ2-5; D gene ambiguous. The CDR3 runs 13 residues. V gave up 4 bases and J gave up 0 bases, with 6 bases separating them. Germline V gives CDR1 KGHSH, CDR2 LQKENI. CDR3 DNA: TGTGCCAGCTCACTCTCGTACCAAGAGACCCAGTACTTC. Its translation: CASSLSYQETQYF.

This sequence joins TRBV19 and TRBJ1-2, with D perhaps TRBD1 (6 bases). Germline V gives CDR1 LNHDA, CDR2 SQIVND (reference sequence). V was trimmed by 3 bases and J by 6 bases, leaving 8 bases between them. The CDR3 consists of 12 residues. The CDR3 protein is CASSIPGDGYTF. For the CDR3, the DNA is TGTGCCAGTAGTATCCCAGGGGATGGCTACACCTTC.

The V call is TRBV7-9, the J call TRBJ1-3; TRBD1 is a possible D gene (5 bases). CDR3 size: 14 residues. V was clipped by 2 bases and J by 4 bases, with 9 bases between them. The V gene's germline CDR1 is SEHNR and CDR2 FQNEAQ (reference sequence). The CDR3 DNA reads TGTGCCAGCAGCTTATTAGGGGAAGGAAACACCATATATTTT. The encoded protein is CASSLLGEGNTIYF.

The rearrangement joins TRBV7-2 to TRBJ2-3; no clear D. V lost 3 bases to trimming and J lost 5 bases, with 6 bases between them. This CDR3 region has 12 residues. Looked up from germline, CDR1 is SGHTA and CDR2 is FQGNSA. The CDR3 coding sequence is TGTGCCAGCAGCTTTCTACGAGATACGCAGTATTTT. This sequence encodes CASSFLRDTQYF.

This clone was detected only once. The V gene is TRBV18, the J gene TRBJ2-7, with 11 bases identical to TRBD1. V dropped 4 bases and J dropped 10; count of bases not matched to a gene: 9. This CDR3 is built from 14 residues. Per the germline V gene, CDR1 is KGHSH and CDR2 is LQKENI. The CDR3 DNA follows: TGTGCCAGCTCACAACGGGACAGGGGGACCGACCAGTACTTC. This translates into CASSQRDRGTDQYF.

V is TRBV7-8 and J is TRBJ1-1, with 7 bases aligning to TRBD1. Germline V gives CDR1 SGHVS, CDR2 FQNEAQ. This CDR3 contains 17 residues. V lost 1 base to trimming and J lost 0 bases; unmatched junction nucleotides: 8. The CDR3: CASSLVPRGAMNTEAFF. As DNA, the CDR3 is TGTGCCAGCAGCTTAGTGCCCAGGGGGGCAATGAACACTGAAGCTTTCTTT.

The rearrangement uses TRBV5-1 and TRBJ2-1, with 7 bases fitting TRBD1. The germline V gene has CDR1 SGHRS and CDR2 YFSETQ. There are 15 residues in the CDR3. Germline trimming cut 7 bases from V and 3 bases from J; bases unmatched to any gene: 10. DNA for the CDR3: TGCGCCAGCCGAGAGGGACAGACCTACTACAATGAGCAGTTCTTC. Its translation: CASREGQTYYNEQFF.